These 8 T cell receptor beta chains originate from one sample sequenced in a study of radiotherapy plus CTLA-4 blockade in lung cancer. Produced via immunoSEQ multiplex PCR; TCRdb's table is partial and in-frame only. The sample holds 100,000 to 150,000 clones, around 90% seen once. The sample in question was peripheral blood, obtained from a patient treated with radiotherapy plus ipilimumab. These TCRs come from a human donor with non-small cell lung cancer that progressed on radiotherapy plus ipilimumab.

CDR3 sequence: CASSQGLTYEQFF. The CDR3 DNA reads as TGCGCCAGCAGCCAAGGACTGACTTATGAGCAGTTCTTC. The J gene is TRBJ2-1, the V gene TRBV4-1; D remains ambiguous. The CDR3 is made up of 13 amino acids. Deletions cut 1 base from V and 8 bases from J, with 9 bases between. The germline gives CDR1 MGHRA, CDR2 YSYEKL.

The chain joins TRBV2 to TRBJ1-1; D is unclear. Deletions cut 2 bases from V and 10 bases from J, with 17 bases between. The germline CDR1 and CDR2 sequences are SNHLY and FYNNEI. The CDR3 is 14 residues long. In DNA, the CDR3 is TGTGCCAGCAGTGAACCCCTGGATGGGGAAAGAGCTTTCTTT. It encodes CASSEPLDGERAFF. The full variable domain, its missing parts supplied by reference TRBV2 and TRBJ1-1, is EPEVTQTPSHQVTQMGQEVILRCVPISNHLYFYWYRQILGQKVEFLVSFYNNEISEKSEIFDDQFSVERPDGSNFTLKIRSTKLEDSAMYFCASSEPLDGERAFFGQGTRLTVV.

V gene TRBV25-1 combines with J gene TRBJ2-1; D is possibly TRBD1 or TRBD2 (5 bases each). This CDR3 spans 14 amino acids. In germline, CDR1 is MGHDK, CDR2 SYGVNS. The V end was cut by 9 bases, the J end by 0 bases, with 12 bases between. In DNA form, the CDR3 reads TGTGCCAGTGGGAGAGACAGCTCCTACAATGAGCAGTTCTTC. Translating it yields CASGRDSSYNEQFF.

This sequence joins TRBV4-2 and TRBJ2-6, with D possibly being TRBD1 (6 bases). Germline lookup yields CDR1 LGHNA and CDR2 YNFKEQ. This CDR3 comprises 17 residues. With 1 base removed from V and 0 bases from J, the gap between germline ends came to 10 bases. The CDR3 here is CASSQAGRGSGANVLTF. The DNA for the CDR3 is TGTGCCAGCAGCCAAGCCGGCAGGGGCTCTGGGGCCAACGTCCTGACTTTC.

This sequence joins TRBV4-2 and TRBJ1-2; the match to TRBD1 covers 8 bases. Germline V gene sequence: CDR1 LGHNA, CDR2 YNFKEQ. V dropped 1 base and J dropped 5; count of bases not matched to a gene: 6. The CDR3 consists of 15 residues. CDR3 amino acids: CASSQGAQGAYGYTF. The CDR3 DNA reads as TGTGCCAGCAGCCAAGGCGCGCAGGGGGCGTATGGCTACACCTTC.

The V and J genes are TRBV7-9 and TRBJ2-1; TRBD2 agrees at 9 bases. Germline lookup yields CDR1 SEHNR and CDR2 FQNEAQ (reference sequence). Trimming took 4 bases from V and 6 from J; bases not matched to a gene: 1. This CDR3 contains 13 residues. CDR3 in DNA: TGTGCCAGCAGCTATAGCGGGGGCAATGAGCAGTTCTTC. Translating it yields CASSYSGGNEQFF. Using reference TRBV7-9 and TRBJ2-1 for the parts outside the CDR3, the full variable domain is DTGVSQNPRHKITKRGQNVTFRCDPISEHNRLYWYRQTLGQGPEFLTYFQNEAQLEKSRLLSDRFSAERPKGSFSTLEIQRTEQGDSAMYLCASSYSGGNEQFFGPGTRLTVL.

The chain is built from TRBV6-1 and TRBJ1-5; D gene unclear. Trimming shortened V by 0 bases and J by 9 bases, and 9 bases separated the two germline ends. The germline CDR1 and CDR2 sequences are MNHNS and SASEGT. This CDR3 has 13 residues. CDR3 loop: CASSEALRGPQHF. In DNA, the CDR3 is TGTGCCAGCAGTGAAGCGCTTCGGGGGCCCCAGCATTTT.

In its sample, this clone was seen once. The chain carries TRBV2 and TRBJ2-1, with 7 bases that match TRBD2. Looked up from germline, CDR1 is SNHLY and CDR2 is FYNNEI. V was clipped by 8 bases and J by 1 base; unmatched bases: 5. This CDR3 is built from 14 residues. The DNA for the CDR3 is TGTGCCAGCGTGACTAGCCAATCCTACAATGAGCAGTTCTTC. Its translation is CASVTSQSYNEQFF.